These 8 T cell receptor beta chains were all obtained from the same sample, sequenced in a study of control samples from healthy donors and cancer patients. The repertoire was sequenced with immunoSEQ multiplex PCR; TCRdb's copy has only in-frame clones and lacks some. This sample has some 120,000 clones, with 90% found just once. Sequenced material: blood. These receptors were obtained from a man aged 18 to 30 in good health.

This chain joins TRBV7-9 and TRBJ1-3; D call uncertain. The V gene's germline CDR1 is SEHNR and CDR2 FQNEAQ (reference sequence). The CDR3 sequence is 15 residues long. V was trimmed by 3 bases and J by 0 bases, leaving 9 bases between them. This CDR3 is CASSFEGFSGNTIYF. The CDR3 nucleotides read TGTGCCAGCAGCTTTGAGGGCTTCTCTGGAAACACCATATATTTT.

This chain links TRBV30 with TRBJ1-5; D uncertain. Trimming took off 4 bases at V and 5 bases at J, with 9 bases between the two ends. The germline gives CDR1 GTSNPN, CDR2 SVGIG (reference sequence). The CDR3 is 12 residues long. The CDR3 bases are TGTGCCTGGACCGACGGGGATCAGCCCCAGCATTTT. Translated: CAWTDGDQPQHF. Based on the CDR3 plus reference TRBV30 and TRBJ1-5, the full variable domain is SQTIHQWPATLVQPVGSPLSLECTVEGTSNPNLYWYRQAAGRGLQLLFYSVGIGQISSEVPQNLSASRPQDRQFILSSKKLLLSDSGFYLCAWTDGDQPQHFGDGTRLSIL.

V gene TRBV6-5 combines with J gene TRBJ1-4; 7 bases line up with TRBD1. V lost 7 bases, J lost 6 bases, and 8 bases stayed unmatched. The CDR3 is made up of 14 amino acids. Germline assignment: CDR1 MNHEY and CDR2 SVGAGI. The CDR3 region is CASTAGTADEKLFF. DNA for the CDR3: TGTGCCAGCACTGCCGGGACAGCCGATGAAAAACTGTTTTTT.

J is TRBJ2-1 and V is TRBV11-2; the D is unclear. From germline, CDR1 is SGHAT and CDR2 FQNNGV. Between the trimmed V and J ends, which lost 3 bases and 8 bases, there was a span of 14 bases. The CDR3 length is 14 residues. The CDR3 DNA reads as TGTGCCAGCAGCTTCCGTGATCCAGTTGATGAGCAGTTCTTC. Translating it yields CASSFRDPVDEQFF.

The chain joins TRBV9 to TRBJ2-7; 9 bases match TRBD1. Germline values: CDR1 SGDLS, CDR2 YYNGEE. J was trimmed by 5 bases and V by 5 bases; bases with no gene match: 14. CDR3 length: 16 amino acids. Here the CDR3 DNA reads TGTGCCAGCAGTACCCCCCGGGACAGGGTACAGGACGAGCAGTACTTC. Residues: CASSTPRDRVQDEQYF. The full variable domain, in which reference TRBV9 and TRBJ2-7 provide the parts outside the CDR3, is DSGVTQTPKHLITATGQRVTLRCSPRSGDLSVYWYQQSLDQGLQFLIQYYNGEERAKGNILERFSAQQFPDLHSELNLSSLELGDSALYFCASSTPRDRVQDEQYFGPGTRLTVT.

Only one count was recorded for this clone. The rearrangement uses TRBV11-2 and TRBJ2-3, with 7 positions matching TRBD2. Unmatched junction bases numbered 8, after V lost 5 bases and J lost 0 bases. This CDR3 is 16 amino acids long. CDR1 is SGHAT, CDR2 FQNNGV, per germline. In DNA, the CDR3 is TGTGCCAGCAGCGGACTAGGAAGAAAGAGCACAGATACGCAGTATTTT. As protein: CASSGLGRKSTDTQYF.

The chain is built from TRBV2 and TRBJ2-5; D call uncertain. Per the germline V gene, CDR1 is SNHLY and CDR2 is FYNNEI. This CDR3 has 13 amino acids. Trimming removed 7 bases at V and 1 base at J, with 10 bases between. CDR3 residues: CASIGMLQETQYF. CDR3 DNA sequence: TGTGCCAGCATAGGCATGCTCCAAGAGACCCAGTACTTC.

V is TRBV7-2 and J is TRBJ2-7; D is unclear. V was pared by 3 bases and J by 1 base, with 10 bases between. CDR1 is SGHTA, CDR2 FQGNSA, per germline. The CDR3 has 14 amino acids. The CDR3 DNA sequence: TGTGCCAGCAGCTTCCTAGTAGGGTCCTACGAGCAGTACGTC. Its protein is CASSFLVGSYEQYV.